The present T cell receptor beta chain was sequenced within a study of T-cell memory formation after mild COVID-19. Study outcomes and limitations: Clones that contracted from day 15 to 85 were balanced CD4/CD8, while later expanders leaned CD4+. There was no confirmation that second-wave clones peaking on day 37 were SARS-CoV-2 specific.

TCRdb redid the calling of the 5' RACE reads with MiXCR, one entry per CDR3 protein. The table lists 350,000 or so distinct CDR3 sequences, over 10% of them singletons, with around a fifth in the top ten. In the case of this clonotype: Its antigen remains unidentified. An end of the junction differs from the germline gene, which may be a read error.

The source is a man between 18 and 29 years old who had mild COVID-19 (a few samples of this study predate the infection). Cell type and time point are not known. Sequenced input: PBMCs or a T cell subset sorted from them (not recorded which).

CDR3 bases: TGTGCCAGCAGCCCTGCAGGGACAGGGGGTTACAATGAGGAGTTCTTC. This gives the protein CASSPAGTGGYNEEFF. The rearrangement links TRBV25-1 to TRBJ2-1; TRBD1 aligns across 11 bases. The CDR3 totals 16 residues. The germline gives CDR1 MGHDK, CDR2 SYGVNS. The whole variable domain, filled in from reference TRBV25-1 and TRBJ2-1, reads EADIYQTPRYLVIGTGKKITLECSQTMGHDKMYWYQQDPGMELHLIHYSYGVNSTEKGDLSSESTVSRIRTEHFPLTLESARPSHTSQYLCASSPAGTGGYNEEFFGPGTRLTVL.